The sequence of this TCR beta chain was determined in a study of OX40 agonist ivuxolimab in advanced cancers. Study as a whole: Dose-escalation patients suffered from hepatocellular carcinoma, melanoma, renal cell or head and neck cancer.

CDR1 SQVTM and CDR2 ANQGSEA come from the germline V gene. Trimming removed 6 bases from V and 3 bases from J, with 12 bases in between. The length of the CDR3 is 13 residues. Here immunoSEQ multiplex PCR was the method, and the copy in TCRdb shows in-frame clones only, minus some. The data show 55,000 to 80,000 clones, with approximately 86% seen just once and roughly 0.99% held by the top ten. The sample was CD4+ or CD8+ T cells sorted from blood, taken in a trial of the OX40 agonist ivuxolimab. The TCR was taken from an adult with an advanced solid tumor such as melanoma, head and neck, liver or kidney cancer. The chain recombines TRBV29-1 with TRBJ1-5; tentative D call: TRBD1 (5 bases). The CDR3 protein is CSVGEGFNQPQHF. CDR3 sequence (DNA): TGCAGCGTGGGGGAAGGGTTCAATCAGCCCCAGCATTTT.